This T cell receptor (beta chain) was sequenced for a study of technical replicates of blood from a few donors. This table comes from immunoSEQ multiplex PCR, and its TCRdb copy is limited to in-frame clones, with some not included. Among about 74,000 clones listed, around 95% were seen once. CDR1 and CDR2 from the germline V gene are SGHNT and YYREEE (reference sequence). The ends were cut back, 2 bases at V and 5 bases at J, with 13 bases in the middle. CDR3 size: 14 residues. The origin of this receptor is a human donor in good health. The sequencing sample was made of T cells isolated from PBMCs. The gene calls are TRBV5-4 and TRBJ2-5, with a weak D call TRBD1 (5 bases). The CDR3 sequence: CASSLEGDDETQYF. For the CDR3, the DNA is TGTGCCAGCAGCTTAGAAGGGGATGACGAGACCCAGTACTTC.